Each of the 6 T cell receptor beta chains below was sequenced from the same sample in a study of blood T cell repertoires in COVID-19. Libraries were prepared by immunoSEQ multiplex PCR; TCRdb keeps only in-frame clonotypes and omits some of them. The table includes approximately 230,000 clones, roughly 88% detected once. The sequencing input was peripheral blood. All receptors derive from an elderly man with acute or convalescent COVID-19.

The chain links TRBV6-5 to TRBJ2-7; a possible D gene is TRBD2 (6 bases). CDR1 and CDR2 (germline): MNHEY, SVGAGI. V was trimmed by 7 bases and J by 6 bases, leaving 19 bases between them. CDR3 length equals 14 residues. The CDR3: CASTAPGASGEQYF. The DNA of the CDR3 is TGTGCCAGCACCGCTCCGGGAGCGTCGGGCGAGCAGTACTTC.

The CDR3 protein is CASRTEPTDTQYF. In nucleotides, the CDR3 is TGTGCCAGCAGAACGGAGCCCACAGATACGCAGTATTTT. The chain uses TRBV12-3 or TRBV12-4 and TRBJ2-3; no reliable D call. V lost 6 bases and J lost 2, with 9 bases in between. This CDR3 has 13 residues.

V and J are TRBV11-1 and TRBJ1-1; TRBD1 matches at 8 bases. V lost 3 bases to trimming and J lost 3 bases; unmatched junction nucleotides: 6. The CDR3 loop spans 15 amino acids. Per germline, CDR1 SGHAT and CDR2 FQDESV (reference sequence). The CDR3 bases are TGTGCCAGCAGCTTGAGGACAGGGAGGTACACTGAAGCTTTCTTT. This sequence encodes CASSLRTGRYTEAFF.

This rearrangement joins TRBV5-3 to TRBJ1-5; TRBD1 matches at 10 bases. TRBV5-3 is given ORF status, its function remaining uncertain. The V and J ends lost 4 bases and 5 bases, in that order; junction bases with no gene match: 12. The CDR3 length is 17 residues. In DNA form, the CDR3 reads TGTGCCAGAAGCCTGCCCAGGGACAGGGGCTTTCATCAGCCCCAGCATTTT. Its translation: CARSLPRDRGFHQPQHF.

This chain connects TRBV5-1 to TRBJ2-3, with D possibly matching TRBD1 (5 bases). The CDR3 has 15 amino acids. The germline V gene encodes CDR1 SGHRS and CDR2 YFSETQ. V was trimmed by 0 bases and J by 4 bases, leaving 12 bases between them. Here the CDR3 reads CASSLVGDSADTQYF. Written as DNA, the CDR3 is TGCGCCAGCAGCTTGGTTGGCGACAGTGCAGATACGCAGTATTTT.

The CDR3 here is CASSPAGRNSPLHF. CDR3 in DNA: TGTGCCAGCAGCCCAGCGGGGAGGAATTCACCCCTCCACTTT. The rearrangement joins TRBV3-1 (or the pseudogene TRBV3-2) to TRBJ1-6; D remains unclear. CDR1 is LGHDT and CDR2 is YNNKEL in the germline V gene (reference sequence). Trimming cost V 4 bases and J 7 bases, with 11 bases left between them. This CDR3 region has 14 residues.